The 8 T cell receptor beta chains given below trace back to one sample, sequenced in a study of blood T cell repertoires in COVID-19 (dated by TCRdb to 2019 to 2021). The library relied on the immunoSEQ multiplex PCR assay. Imported from immuneACCESS, the table was reduced by TCRdb to in-frame sequences with V and J called. These copies leave out some clones; in studies compared against another copy, an unresolved V gene accounts for under half, and the cause of the remainder is not known. In this sample the table shows around 300,000 clones, roughly nine tenths of which occur a single time. The top ten clones comprise over 2% of the sample. Sequenced input: peripheral blood. All receptors derive from a woman under 40 with COVID-19, enrolled during active disease.

The chain links TRBV10-1 to TRBJ1-1; no clear D gene. The CDR3 totals 14 residues. Germline assignment: CDR1 WNHNN and CDR2 SYGVQD (reference sequence). Deletions cut 1 base from V and 5 bases from J, with 11 bases between. This CDR3 reads CASSELIGWTEAFF. The CDR3 DNA is TGCGCCAGCAGTGAGTTGATCGGTTGGACTGAAGCTTTCTTT.

J is TRBJ1-5 and V is TRBV24-1, with 8 bases that match TRBD1. Germline V lookup: CDR1 KGHDR, CDR2 SFDVKD. The V and J ends lost 3 bases and 7 bases, in that order; junction bases with no gene match: 4. This CDR3 comprises 14 residues. CDR3 sequence: CATSDTGTGQPQHF. CDR3 DNA: TGTGCCACCAGTGATACCGGGACAGGACAGCCCCAGCATTTT.

This clone was seen only once. V gene TRBV6-5 combines with J gene TRBJ1-2; 11 nucleotides line up with TRBD1. V trimming: 6 bases; J trimming: 3 bases; junction bases outside the gene matches: 3. Germline V gives CDR1 MNHEY, CDR2 SVGAGI. CDR3 length equals 14 residues. CDR3 bases: TGTGCCAGCAGACCGGGACAGGGGGACTATGGCTACACCTTC. Protein product: CASRPGQGDYGYTF.

The rearrangement uses TRBV30 and TRBJ1-1, with 9 bases fitting TRBD1. CDR1 and CDR2 from the germline V gene are GTSNPN and SVGIG (reference sequence). This CDR3 region has 12 residues. The junction had 0 bases not matched to a gene; V was cut back by 3 bases and J by 4 bases. This CDR3 reads CAWRQGATEAFF. CDR3 sequence (DNA): TGTGCCTGGAGACAGGGGGCCACTGAAGCTTTCTTT.

The V call is TRBV5-4, the J call TRBJ2-2; TRBD1 is a possible D gene (5 bases). Looked up from germline, CDR1 is SGHNT and CDR2 is YYREEE (reference sequence). The CDR3 extends over 13 amino acids. V lost 2 bases and J 8 bases, leaving 10 bases between the germline ends. The CDR3 loop is CASSFVQDGELFF. CDR3 nucleotides: TGTGCCAGCAGCTTTGTACAGGATGGGGAGCTGTTTTTT.

The J gene is TRBJ2-3, the V gene TRBV3-1 (or the pseudogene TRBV3-2); TRBD1 matches 8 bases. This CDR3 contains 17 residues. The ends lost 0 bases at V and 3 bases at J; junction bases unmatched: 8. Germline values: CDR1 LGHDT, CDR2 YNNKEL (reference sequence). The CDR3 region has the DNA TGTGCCAGCAGCCAAGATTGGGGCCAGGGGGCAACAGATACGCAGTATTTT. This gives the protein CASSQDWGQGATDTQYF.

The chain links TRBV19 to TRBJ2-1, with 13 bases aligning to TRBD2. V lost 4 bases to trimming and J lost 8 bases; unmatched junction nucleotides: 5. The germline V gene encodes CDR1 LNHDA and CDR2 SQIVND (reference sequence). The CDR3 is 15 amino acids. This CDR3 is CASSSRTSGSHEQFF. The DNA of the CDR3 is TGTGCCAGTAGTAGTAGGACTAGCGGGAGCCATGAGCAGTTCTTC.

The chain links TRBV28 to TRBJ2-1; no firm D call. The CDR3 consists of 13 residues. CDR1 is MDHEN, CDR2 SYDVKM, per germline. V lost 6 bases to trimming and J lost 5 bases, with 11 bases between them. This CDR3 reads CASRSGGHNEQFF. CDR3 coding DNA: TGTGCCAGCAGAAGTGGCGGTCACAATGAGCAGTTCTTC. The complete variable domain, with remaining parts taken from reference TRBV28 and TRBJ2-1, reads DVKVTQSSRYLVKRTGEKVFLECVQDMDHENMFWYRQDPGLGLRLIYFSYDVKMKEKGDIPEGYSVSREKKERFSLILESASTNQTSMYLCASRSGGHNEQFFGPGTRLTVL.